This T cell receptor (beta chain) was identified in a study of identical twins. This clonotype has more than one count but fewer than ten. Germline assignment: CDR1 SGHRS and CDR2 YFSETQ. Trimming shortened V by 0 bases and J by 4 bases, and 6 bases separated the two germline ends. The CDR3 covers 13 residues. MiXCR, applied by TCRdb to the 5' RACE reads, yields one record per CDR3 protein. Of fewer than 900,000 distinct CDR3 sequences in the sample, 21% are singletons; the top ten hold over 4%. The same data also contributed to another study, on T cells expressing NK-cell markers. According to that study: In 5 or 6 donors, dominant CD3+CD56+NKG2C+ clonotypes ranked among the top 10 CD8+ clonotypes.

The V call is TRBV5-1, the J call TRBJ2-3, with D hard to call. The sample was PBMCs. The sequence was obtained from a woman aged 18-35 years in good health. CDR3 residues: CASSLEDPDTQYF. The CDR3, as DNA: TGCGCCAGCAGCTTGGAGGACCCAGATACGCAGTATTTT.